One and the same sample provided the 5 T cell receptor beta chains below, sequenced in a study of radiotherapy plus CTLA-4 blockade in lung cancer. Sequenced by immunoSEQ multiplex PCR; TCRdb stores in-frame clones only, minus some. The repertoire holds 65,000 to 90,000 clones, roughly 86% seen once, with less than 0.9% in the top ten. Source: peripheral blood, taken from a patient treated with radiotherapy plus ipilimumab. Receptors were obtained from a human donor with non-small cell lung cancer who had stable disease on radiotherapy plus ipilimumab.

The chain combines TRBV6-1 with TRBJ2-7; D call uncertain. V lost 5 bases, J lost 0 bases, and 8 bases lay in between. Germline V gene data show CDR1 as MNHNS and CDR2 as SASEGT. The CDR3 spans 13 residues. CDR3 loop: CASSTTDSYEQYF. CDR3 coding DNA: TGTGCCAGCAGTACCACGGACTCCTACGAGCAGTACTTC.

This clone was detected once. The chain employs TRBV11-2 and TRBJ1-6; TRBD1 aligns across 8 bases. CDR3 length: 14 residues. With V trimmed by 10 bases and J by 6 bases, 8 bases remained unmatched. The germline gives CDR1 SGHAT, CDR2 FQNNGV. The CDR3 nucleotides are TGTGCCACGGCCGGACAGGGAGTTAATTCACCCCTCCACTTT. It yields the protein CATAGQGVNSPLHF. Full variable domain (rest looked up from reference TRBV11-2 and TRBJ1-6): EAGVAQSPRYKIIEKRQSVAFWCNPISGHATLYWYQQILGQGPKLLIQFQNNGVVDDSQLPKDRFSAERLKGVDSTLKIQPAKLEDSAVYLCATAGQGVNSPLHFGNGTRLTVT.

V is TRBV5-1 and J is TRBJ1-3; D is undetermined. Per the germline V gene, CDR1 is SGHRS and CDR2 is YFSETQ. The CDR3 runs to 14 residues. Trimming pared 2 bases from V and 0 bases from J, leaving 6 bases between. The CDR3 nucleotides are TGCGCCAGCAGCTTCGGGAACTCTGGAAACACCATATATTTT. Its translation is CASSFGNSGNTIYF.

V is TRBV11-2 and J is TRBJ2-7; D remains ambiguous. This CDR3 contains 18 residues. V was trimmed by 1 base and J by 4 bases, leaving 23 bases between them. Germline assignment: CDR1 SGHAT and CDR2 FQNNGV. The CDR3 DNA follows: TGTGCCAGCAGCTTAGGCAGTTGGTGGGATTCCGAAAAGTACGAGCAGTACTTC. Its translation: CASSLGSWWDSEKYEQYF.

The chain joins TRBV5-6 to TRBJ1-2; D might be TRBD1 (5 bases). With 0 bases removed from V and 8 bases from J, the gap between germline ends came to 8 bases. Germline-derived CDR1 and CDR2 are SGHDT and YYEEEE. The CDR3 is made up of 12 amino acids. The CDR3 protein is CASSLVGGGYTF. Here the CDR3 DNA reads TGTGCCAGCAGCTTGGTGGGGGGGGGCTACACCTTC.